What follows are 25 T cell receptor beta chains derived from one specimen sequenced in a study of shared clonotypes between healthy human individuals. Measured with immunoSEQ multiplex PCR; TCRdb has only the in-frame clones, and not every one. Among 90,000 to 100,000 clones listed, over 40% were seen once. Sequencing was done on a sample of PBMCs. The receptor set was obtained from a woman aged 35 to 49 in good health. Some clones in this sample may be carry-over from other donors' samples.

In its sample, this clone was seen many times. The chain couples TRBV7-9 to TRBJ1-4; possibly TRBD1 for D (5 bases). V was cut by 4 bases and J by 2 bases, with 11 bases left in between. The CDR3 is 15 residues long. CDR1 is SEHNR and CDR2 is FQNEAQ in the germline V gene (reference sequence). CDR3 nucleotides: TGTGCCAGCAGCTCCAGGGCGGCGACTAATGAAAAACTGTTTTTT. As protein: CASSSRAATNEKLFF.

This chain links TRBV6-6 with TRBJ2-1; D is uncertain. This CDR3 spans 12 amino acids. The germline V and J ends were trimmed by 5 bases and 8 bases, with 10 bases remaining between them. From germline, CDR1 is MNHNY and CDR2 SVGAGI (reference sequence). The CDR3 nucleotides are TGTGCCAGCAGTGTGACCTTCGATGAGCAGTTCTTC. Encoded protein: CASSVTFDEQFF.

The rearrangement joins TRBV27 to TRBJ1-5; 9 bases align to TRBD1. V trimming: 6 bases; J trimming: 4 bases; junction bases outside the gene matches: 10. This CDR3 contains 16 residues. Germline V gene data show CDR1 as MNHEY and CDR2 as SMNVEV (reference sequence). The DNA for the CDR3 is TGTGCCAGCAGGATTACAGGGGGCGCTGGGAATCAGCCCCAGCATTTT. Translating gives CASRITGGAGNQPQHF.

The sample holds a few counts of this clone. CDR3 loop: CASSLNGQGNYGYTF. The CDR3 nucleotides read TGCGCCAGCAGCTTAAATGGACAGGGTAACTATGGCTACACCTTC. The chain combines TRBV5-1 with TRBJ1-2, with 8 bases fitting TRBD1. V was pared by 2 bases and J by 1 base, with 4 bases of the junction left unmatched. Per germline, CDR1 SGHRS and CDR2 YFSETQ. This CDR3 has 15 amino acids.

In this sample, this clone turned up a few times. CDR3: CASSEQGSYYGYTF. The CDR3 region has the DNA TGTGCCAGCAGCGAGCAGGGGTCCTACTATGGCTACACCTTC. V usage is TRBV7-8 and J usage is TRBJ1-2, with a weak D call TRBD1 (6 bases). The V end lost 5 bases, the J end lost 3 bases, and 13 bases lay between the germline ends. The CDR3 runs 14 residues. Germline lookup yields CDR1 SGHVS and CDR2 FQNEAQ.

This sequence joins TRBV29-1 and TRBJ2-1, with no clear D. Per germline, CDR1 SQVTM and CDR2 ANQGSEA. Trimming left V 6 bases short and J 5 bases short, with 11 bases between. The CDR3 length is 12 residues. The CDR3 loop reads CSVLPTDNEQFF. In nucleotides, the CDR3 is TGCAGCGTCCTGCCGACTGACAATGAGCAGTTCTTC.

This clone was seen many times. Other nucleotide sequences from this sample produce the same CDR3. The chain couples TRBV30 to TRBJ2-7; D is possibly TRBD1 or TRBD2 (5 bases each). The CDR3 runs to 14 residues. Looked up from germline, CDR1 is GTSNPN and CDR2 is SVGIG (reference sequence). The V gene lost 1 base and the J gene lost 5 bases, with 15 bases spanning the gap. CDR3 in amino acids: CAWSEGTPRDEQYF. CDR3 DNA sequence: TGTGCCTGGAGTGAAGGGACCCCTCGGGACGAGCAGTACTTC.

This clone occurred many times. The chain carries TRBV6-4 and TRBJ1-6; D uncertain. The V gene's germline CDR1 is MRHNA and CDR2 SNTAGT. V gave up 3 bases and J gave up 7 bases, with 7 bases separating them. The CDR3 contains 13 residues. The CDR3 DNA is TGTGCCAGCAGTGAATCCGGAAATTCACCCCTCCACTTT. Translating it yields CASSESGNSPLHF.

To note about this clone: A single base separates this from a much larger clone, so it may be a read error. The chain links TRBV28 to TRBJ2-6; no definite D call. The length of the CDR3 is 14 residues. The germline V gene has CDR1 MDHEN and CDR2 SYDVKM. Written as DNA, the CDR3 is TGTGCCAGCGGTTTATACTCTGGGGCCAACGTCCTGACTTTC. Residues: CASGLYSGANVLTF. The variable domain in full, completed from reference TRBV28 and TRBJ2-6, reads DVKVTQSSRYLVKRTGEKVFLECVQDMDHENMFWYRQDPGLGLRLIYFSYDVKMKEKGDIPEGYSVSREKKERFSLILESASTNQTSMYLCASGLYSGANVLTFGAGSRLTVL.

The chain combines TRBV7-9 with TRBJ2-5; 10 positions match TRBD1. CDR3 length: 16 residues. Germline CDR1 and CDR2: SEHNR and FQNEAQ (reference sequence). V gave up 1 base and J gave up 11 bases; unmatched junction bases: 13. The CDR3, as DNA: TGTGCCAGCAGCTTAGTGGGTCCGGGACAGGGGCTGGAGCAGTACTTC. Amino acids: CASSLVGPGQGLEQYF.

The chain has TRBV27 and TRBJ1-4; D is perhaps TRBD1 (5 bases). The germline CDR1 and CDR2 sequences are MNHEY and SMNVEV (reference sequence). CDR3 length: 15 amino acids. The germline V and J ends were trimmed by 2 bases and 0 bases, with 7 bases remaining between them. The CDR3 nucleotides are TGTGCCAGCAGTTTAACCAGGGCAACTAATGAAAAACTGTTTTTT. Translating it yields CASSLTRATNEKLFF.

This clone was found once. DNA for the CDR3: TGTGCCAGCAGCCAAGACGCAGTAGCGGGGATCAATGAGCAGTTCTTC. Protein sequence: CASSQDAVAGINEQFF. The V call is TRBV4-2, the J call TRBJ2-1; 8 bases are a match to TRBD2. This CDR3 contains 16 residues. CDR1 and CDR2 (germline): LGHNA, YNFKEQ. The junction had 7 bases not matched to a gene; V was cut back by 0 bases and J by 6 bases.

V usage is TRBV9 and J usage is TRBJ1-5; D is ambiguous. Germline V gives CDR1 SGDLS, CDR2 YYNGEE. CDR3 length equals 15 residues. The V end lost 2 bases, the J end lost 1 base, and 10 bases lay between the germline ends. The CDR3 loop reads CASSVGPGSNQPQHF. The DNA for the CDR3 is TGTGCCAGCAGCGTCGGGCCCGGGAGCAATCAGCCCCAGCATTTT.

In this sample, this clone turned up a few times. A read error may explain this, as a much larger clone is one base away. The chain couples TRBV4-1 to TRBJ2-3; 14 nucleotides line up with TRBD2. CDR3 length: 17 residues. The germline gives CDR1 MGHRA, CDR2 YSYEKL. In DNA, the CDR3 is TGCGCCAGCAGCTCTGGGACTAGCGGGAGTTGGGCAGATACGCGGTATTTT. This codes for CASSSGTSGSWADTRYF.

This clone was recorded many times. The V gene is TRBV28, the J gene TRBJ2-3; a possible D gene is TRBD2 (5 bases). The V gene's germline CDR1 is MDHEN and CDR2 SYDVKM. This CDR3 contains 16 residues. V lost 3 bases to trimming and J lost 0 bases, with 13 bases between them. The CDR3 reads CASSFWRASSTDTQYF. In nucleotides, the CDR3 is TGTGCCAGCAGTTTCTGGCGGGCCTCTAGCACAGATACGCAGTATTTT.

This clone was counted many times. The V call is TRBV10-2, the J call TRBJ2-7; D call uncertain. The CDR3 covers 15 residues. Between the trimmed V and J ends, which lost 3 bases and 3 bases, there was a span of 15 bases. The V gene's germline CDR1 is WSHSY and CDR2 SAAADI. The CDR3 nucleotides read TGCGCCAGCAGTGAAGTACTATCTAAGGTCTACGAGCAGTACTTC. The encoded protein is CASSEVLSKVYEQYF.

Only a few counts were recorded for this clone. The CDR3: CASSLELALGEQFF. CDR3 in DNA: TGTGCCAGCAGCTTAGAACTAGCGTTGGGTGAGCAGTTCTTC. This chain uses TRBV11-2 with TRBJ2-1; 7 bases are a match to TRBD2. V gave up 0 bases and J gave up 9 bases; unmatched junction bases: 5. The CDR3 is 14 amino acids. CDR1 is SGHAT and CDR2 is FQNNGV in the germline V gene.

The genes are TRBV28 and TRBJ2-1; 8 nucleotides align to TRBD1. Germline values: CDR1 MDHEN, CDR2 SYDVKM. The CDR3 is 13 amino acids. V shed 4 bases and J 14 bases; nucleotides not matched to a gene: 10. The CDR3 bases are TGTGCCAGCAGTTCCCAGGACAGGGTAAAAGAGTTCTTC. Protein product: CASSSQDRVKEFF.

V gene TRBV30 combines with J gene TRBJ2-1; the D call may be TRBD1 or TRBD2 (5 bases each). The germline gives CDR1 GTSNPN, CDR2 SVGIG (reference sequence). The V end was cut by 0 bases, the J end by 9 bases, with 15 bases between. The CDR3 length is 14 residues. The CDR3 nucleotides read TGTGCCTGGAGTGTCAGGACGCCGAGGGGTGAGCAGTTCTTC. Translated: CAWSVRTPRGEQFF.

This clone was found many times. V gene TRBV18 combines with J gene TRBJ2-1, with D unclear. Germline V gene data show CDR1 as KGHSH and CDR2 as LQKENI. The CDR3 loop spans 11 amino acids. Trimming shortened V by 3 bases and J by 8 bases, and 5 bases separated the two germline ends. The CDR3 is CASSPGHEQFF. In DNA, the CDR3 is TGTGCCAGCTCACCTGGTCATGAGCAGTTCTTC.

About this clone: A clone one base away is much larger, so this may be a read error. J is TRBJ2-7 and V is TRBV4-3, with 9 bases lining up with TRBD2. Germline CDR1 reads LGHNA; CDR2 reads YSLEER. The CDR3 runs to 16 residues. The CDR3 DNA reads as TGCGCCAGCAGCCAAGATGGGACTAGCACGTTCTACGAGCAGCACTTC. This codes for CASSQDGTSTFYEQHF.

This clone was counted ten times or more. The chain joins TRBV4-3 to TRBJ1-1; a possible D gene is TRBD1 (5 bases). In germline, CDR1 is LGHNA, CDR2 YSLEER. Deletions cut 3 bases from V and 5 bases from J, with 13 bases between. This CDR3 has 14 amino acids. The CDR3 loop is CASSHPIRETEAFF. DNA for the CDR3: TGCGCCAGCAGCCATCCTATCAGGGAAACTGAAGCTTTCTTT.

This clone was detected a few times. The chain couples TRBV7-9 to TRBJ2-2, with D possibly matching TRBD1 (6 bases). Trimming pared 0 bases from V and 0 bases from J, leaving 8 bases between. The CDR3 has 16 residues. Germline V gene lookup returns CDR1 SEHNR and CDR2 FQNEAQ (reference sequence). CDR3 loop: CASSLAGTTNTGELFF. The CDR3 DNA sequence: TGTGCCAGCAGCTTAGCCGGGACAACGAACACCGGGGAGCTGTTTTTT.

This chain uses TRBV5-7 with TRBJ2-5; tentative D call: TRBD1 (6 bases). The end of the DNA aligns better with TRBJ2-7, so the J call may be wrong. TRBV5-7 is designated an ORF whose function remains uncertain. The CDR3 consists of 16 residues. This CDR3 reads CASSLGRGFVSYEQYF. CDR3 bases: TGTGCCAGCAGCTTGGGAAGGGGGTTCGTCTCCTACGAGCAGTACTTC.

This clone was found a few times. This chain links TRBV16 with TRBJ1-4; D might be TRBD1 (6 bases). The CDR3 length is 14 residues. Looked up from germline, CDR1 is KGHSY and CDR2 is FQNENV. Trimming left V 5 bases short and J 5 bases short, with 12 bases between. The CDR3, as DNA: TGTGCCAGCAGCGACAGGAGAAACAATGAAAAACTGTTTTTT. Its protein product is CASSDRRNNEKLFF.